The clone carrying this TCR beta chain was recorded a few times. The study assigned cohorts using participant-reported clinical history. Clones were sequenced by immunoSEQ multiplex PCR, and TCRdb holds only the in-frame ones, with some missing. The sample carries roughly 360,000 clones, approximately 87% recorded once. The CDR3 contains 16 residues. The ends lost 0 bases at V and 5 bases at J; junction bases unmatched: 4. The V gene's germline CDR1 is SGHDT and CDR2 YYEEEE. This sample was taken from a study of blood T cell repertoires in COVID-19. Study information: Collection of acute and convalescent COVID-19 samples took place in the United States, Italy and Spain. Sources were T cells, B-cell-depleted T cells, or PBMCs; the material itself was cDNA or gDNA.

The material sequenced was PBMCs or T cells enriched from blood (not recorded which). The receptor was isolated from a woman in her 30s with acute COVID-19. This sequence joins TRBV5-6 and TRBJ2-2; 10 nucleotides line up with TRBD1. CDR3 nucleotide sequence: TGTGCCAGCAGCTTGGTGGGACAGGGGTTTACCGGGGAGCTGTTTTTT. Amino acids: CASSLVGQGFTGELFF. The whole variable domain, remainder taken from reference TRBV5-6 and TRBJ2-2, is DAGVTQSPTHLIKTRGQQVTLRCSPKSGHDTVSWYQQALGQGPQFIFQYYEEEERQRGNFPDRFSGHQFPNYSSELNVNALLLGDSALYLCASSLVGQGFTGELFFGEGSRLTVL.